Listed below are T cell receptor beta chains from one sample, sequenced in a study of neoadjuvant anti-PD-1 for oral cavity cancer. Clones were read by immunoSEQ multiplex PCR, and TCRdb kept only the in-frame ones, dropping some. Of just over 65,000 clones in the sample, 70% to 90% were seen once. This specimen consisted of PBMCs, obtained after nivolumab (anti-PD-1) treatment. These TCRs come from a person between 40 and 79 years old with oral cavity squamous cell carcinoma. CDR3s include the opening cysteine and the closing phenylalanine or tryptophan. The order of the fields is V gene, J gene, CDR3 protein.

V gene: TRBV4-1; J gene: TRBJ2-7; CDR3 protein: CASSQGLADRSDGEQYF
V gene: TRBV5-1; J gene: TRBJ2-3; CDR3 protein: CASTARGNTDTQYF
V gene: TRBV6-5; J gene: TRBJ2-1; CDR3 protein: CASSRSGSGINEQFF
V gene: TRBV2; J gene: TRBJ1-5; CDR3 protein: CASSLGQGAGGQPQHF
V gene: TRBV9; J gene: TRBJ1-4; CDR3 protein: CASSPHQGEKLFF
V gene: TRBV19; J gene: TRBJ2-5; CDR3 protein: CASSTRPGQGLETQYF
V gene: TRBV5-1; J gene: TRBJ2-3; CDR3 protein: CASSSGQGFLDTQYF
V gene: TRBV28; J gene: TRBJ2-3; CDR3 protein: CASRASEYTDTQYF
V gene: TRBV6-4; J gene: TRBJ2-2; CDR3 protein: CASSEEGTPRGELFF
V gene: TRBV28; J gene: TRBJ2-6; CDR3 protein: CASSPIGTAASGANVLTF
V gene: TRBV10-2; J gene: TRBJ2-7; CDR3 protein: CASGSGYEQYF